This entry lists 12 T cell receptor beta chains sequenced from one sample in a study of shared T cell receptors in the human thymus. TCRdb's copy holds only in-frame clones and misses some; the assay was immunoSEQ multiplex PCR. The sample holds just under 550,000 clones; approximately 80% are singletons and the top ten take about 0.012%. These same records also appear under a second study, on human thymus T cells.

The sample comprised thymocytes. The origin of the receptors is a boy less than two years old with a congenital heart defect.

The DNA of the CDR3 is TGTGCCAGCAGTTCAATGCGGTCTACAACTAATGAAAAACTGTTTTTT. Amino acids: CASSSMRSTTNEKLFF. The rearrangement links TRBV27 to TRBJ1-4, with no clear D. The ends were cut back, 4 bases at V and 0 bases at J, with 12 bases in the middle. CDR3 length: 16 amino acids. CDR1 and CDR2 from the germline V gene are MNHEY and SMNVEV (reference sequence).

The chain links TRBV2 to TRBJ2-7; 9 bases fit TRBD1. Germline V gives CDR1 SNHLY, CDR2 FYNNEI. The CDR3 is 17 amino acids. J gave up 0 bases and V 2 bases, and 8 bases lay outside the gene matches. This CDR3 reads CASSENRGPPDSYEQYF. The CDR3, as DNA: TGTGCCAGCAGTGAAAACAGGGGGCCTCCCGACTCCTACGAGCAGTACTTC.

This clone appeared a few times. The V and J genes are TRBV14 and TRBJ2-1, with TRBD2 matching 11 bases. The germline gives CDR1 SGHDN, CDR2 FVKESK. The V gene end was trimmed by 3 bases and the J gene end by 9 bases; junction bases not matched to a gene: 13. The CDR3 spans 17 residues. The chain's CDR3 is CASSQNSLAGGPSEQFF. The CDR3 nucleotides read TGTGCCAGCAGCCAGAACTCGCTAGCGGGAGGTCCGAGTGAGCAGTTCTTC. Using reference TRBV14 and TRBJ2-1 for the parts outside the CDR3, the full variable domain is EAGVTQFPSHSVIEKGQTVTLRCDPISGHDNLYWYRRVMGKEIKFLLHFVKESKQDESGMPNNRFLAERTGGTYSTLKVQPAELEDSGVYFCASSQNSLAGGPSEQFFGPGTRLTVL.

The rearrangement uses TRBV12-5 and TRBJ2-5, with a tentative D call TRBD1 (6 bases). V shed 5 bases and J shed 3 bases, with 16 bases lying between them. The CDR3 is made up of 15 amino acids. CDR1 LGHNT and CDR2 FRNRAP come from the germline V gene. CDR3 in amino acids: CASGRGNTGKETQYF. In DNA, the CDR3 is TGTGCTAGTGGTCGCGGTAATACAGGGAAAGAGACCCAGTACTTC.

The V and J genes are TRBV30 and TRBJ2-7, with TRBD2 matching over 13 bases. Trimming took 1 base from V and 4 from J; bases not matched to a gene: 4. Looked up from germline, CDR1 is GTSNPN and CDR2 is SVGIG (reference sequence). The length of the CDR3 is 15 residues. In nucleotides, the CDR3 is TGTGCCTGGAGTGGGGGACTAGCGGGGACGTACGAGCAGTACTTC. Translation: CAWSGGLAGTYEQYF.

The V and J genes are TRBV25-1 and TRBJ2-1; 8 bases agree with TRBD1. J lost 8 bases, V lost 6 bases, and 6 bases had no gene match. The CDR3 loop spans 13 amino acids. Germline CDR1 is MGHDK and CDR2 is SYGVNS. The CDR3 loop reads CASSQGQGDEQFF. For the CDR3, the DNA is TGTGCCAGCAGCCAAGGACAGGGCGATGAGCAGTTCTTC. Together with reference TRBV25-1 and TRBJ2-1, the CDR3 gives the full variable domain: EADIYQTPRYLVIGTGKKITLECSQTMGHDKMYWYQQDPGMELHLIHYSYGVNSTEKGDLSSESTVSRIRTEHFPLTLESARPSHTSQYLCASSQGQGDEQFFGPGTRLTVL.

V gene TRBV15 combines with J gene TRBJ2-2; unclear D gene. Germline V lookup: CDR1 LNHNV, CDR2 YYDKDF (reference sequence). This CDR3 has 16 amino acids. Trimming took off 1 base at V and 2 bases at J, with 11 bases between the two ends. CDR3 in amino acids: CATSRGRGANTGELFF. The CDR3 nucleotides read TGTGCCACCAGCAGAGGCCGCGGAGCTAACACCGGGGAGCTGTTTTTT.

The rearrangement uses TRBV2 and TRBJ2-6; D might be TRBD2 (6 bases). Trimming pared 7 bases from V and 1 base from J, leaving 11 bases between. The V gene's germline CDR1 is SNHLY and CDR2 FYNNEI. The CDR3 totals 15 residues. The DNA for the CDR3 is TGTGCCAGCATGAACCGGGGGTCTGGGGCCAACGTCCTGACTTTC. Amino acids: CASMNRGSGANVLTF.

The chain is built from TRBV6-1 and TRBJ2-6, with 9 bases fitting TRBD1. From germline, CDR1 is MNHNS and CDR2 SASEGT. With 3 bases clipped from V and 0 bases from J, the junction kept 3 bases outside the gene matches. This CDR3 has 17 amino acids. CDR3 nucleotides: TGTGCCAGCAGTGAGGACAGGGGATTCTCTGGGGCCAACGTCCTGACTTTC. It yields the protein CASSEDRGFSGANVLTF.

In its sample, this clone was seen a few times. This chain's CDR3 is CASSLEKGPGHSHSYEQYF. Written as DNA, the CDR3 is TGTGCCAGCAGCTTAGAGAAGGGGCCGGGACACTCCCACTCCTACGAGCAGTACTTC. V is TRBV11-2 and J is TRBJ2-7; maybe TRBD1 (6 bases). Trimming stripped 0 bases from V and 0 bases from J, with 21 bases between. The CDR3 consists of 19 residues. CDR1 and CDR2 from the germline V gene are SGHAT and FQNNGV.

The table lists this clone with a count of one. This chain joins TRBV6-6 and TRBJ2-7; maybe TRBD2 (5 bases). This CDR3 is built from 13 residues. The V end was cut by 4 bases, the J end by 5 bases, with 12 bases between. The germline gives CDR1 MNHNY, CDR2 SVGAGI (reference sequence). The CDR3 is CASSWPEGNEQYF. The CDR3 DNA sequence: TGTGCCAGCAGTTGGCCCGAGGGCAACGAGCAGTACTTC.

The V and J genes are TRBV4-2 and TRBJ2-7; 9 bases agree with TRBD1. With 1 base clipped from V and 0 bases from J, the junction kept 7 bases outside the gene matches. CDR3 length equals 17 residues. Germline CDR1 and CDR2: LGHNA and YNFKEQ. For the CDR3, the DNA is TGTGCCAGCAGCCAAGGTACAGGGGGCAGGAGCTCCTACGAGCAGTACTTC. Protein product: CASSQGTGGRSSYEQYF.